Listed here are 2 T cell receptor beta chains from one sample, sequenced in a study of blood T cells in healthy people across ages. A second PCR of 7 to 11 cycles used a sample-barcoded 5' primer and a J-beta primer mix. TCRdb re-derived calls from the 5' RACE reads in MiXCR, one entry per CDR3 protein. Of around 600,000 distinct CDR3 sequences in the sample, 45% to 55% are singletons; the top ten hold approximately 23%. The sequencing input was blood. Receptor source: an older man in good health.

This clonotype has only one observation. The gene calls are TRBV2 and TRBJ2-3, with 10 bases lining up with TRBD2. The CDR3 loop spans 14 amino acids. Germline V gives CDR1 SNHLY, CDR2 FYNNEI. J lost 2 bases, V lost 7 bases, and 3 bases had no gene match. Written as DNA, the CDR3 is TGTGCCAGCACGCTAGCGGGGGTCACAGATACGCAGTATTTT. Translation: CASTLAGVTDTQYF.

The V gene is TRBV28, the J gene TRBJ2-5; the D gene could be TRBD1 or TRBD2 (5 bases each). The CDR3 runs to 15 residues. Germline-derived CDR1 and CDR2 are MDHEN and SYDVKM. V lost 4 bases, J lost 3 bases, and 15 bases lay in between. The CDR3 nucleotides read TGTGCCAGCAGTTCGTCGGGGCCCCGGAAAGAGACCCAGTACTTC. Translation gives CASSSSGPRKETQYF.